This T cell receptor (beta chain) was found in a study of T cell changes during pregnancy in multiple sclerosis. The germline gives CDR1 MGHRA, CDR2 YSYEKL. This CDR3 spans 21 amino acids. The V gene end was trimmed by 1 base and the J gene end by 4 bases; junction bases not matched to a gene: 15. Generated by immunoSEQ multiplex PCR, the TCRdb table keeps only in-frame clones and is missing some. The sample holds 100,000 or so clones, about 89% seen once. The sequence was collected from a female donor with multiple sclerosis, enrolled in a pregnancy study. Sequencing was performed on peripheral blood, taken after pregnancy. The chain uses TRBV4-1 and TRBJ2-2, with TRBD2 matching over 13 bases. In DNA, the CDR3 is TGCGCCAGCAGCCAAGCAGGATCCCGAACTAGCGGGGGGGCGAGCACCGGGGAGCTGTTTTTT. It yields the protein CASSQAGSRTSGGASTGELFF.